This TCR beta chain was recovered during a study of cytomegalovirus exposure and HLA in healthy donors (dated by TCRdb to about 2017). Broadly, across the study: In an earlier analysis of under 600 of the donors, under 300 Gb of sequence data and 100 million or so unique TCR beta sequences from roughly 180 million T cells were reported. To predict cytomegalovirus infection status, the study brought together high-throughput TCR immunosequencing, statistical association of individual TCRs with disease status, and machine learning. A later genetic analysis took genome-wide SNP genotypes for about 55% of the roughly 670 donors and used that subset as a discovery cohort. The study was designed to test whether signatures of past pathogen exposure could be identified by cataloging public T cell receptors. An early release that covered roughly 600 HLA-typed donors contained approximately 320 gigabases of sequencing data and 75 million to 100 million unique TCR sequences. Rather than using new phenotypic data, the later analysis identified candidate immune exposures from TCR beta sequences and from how often those sequences occurred across donors. HLA typing included class I and class II loci at four-digit resolution. Among some 410 genotyped donors of the cohort, an average of about 240,000 unique TCR beta nucleotide sequences was sequenced per donor, of which about 19% were non-productive. To decide whether each TCR beta V gene segment behaved as functional or pseudogenic, an earlier analysis of some 600 of the donors relied on high-throughput TCR beta sequencing. The genetic ancestry cluster associated with self-reported Caucasian donors included 81% of the roughly 400 genotyped donors. Alongside the repertoire data, information on donor age, sex, ethnicity and CMV serostatus was compiled. A later analysis re-analyzed previously published TCR beta repertoires from 666 donors and added high-resolution HLA genotyping to study TCR occurrence patterns. The number of donors typed differed by locus, with roughly 620-630 for A, B, C, DRB1 and DQB1, around 500 for DQA1, under 610 for DPA1, and about 450 for DPB1. Four or five DR-DQ haplotypes were treated as single units for association and clustering because of strong linkage in the cohort. Every discovery cohort repertoire had been produced on one sequencing platform. A separate validation cohort of 100 to 150 different subjects was used in addition to the 666-subject first cohort. The study profiled the T cell repertoires of about 640 subjects by immunosequencing and related them to cytomegalovirus serostatus.

In total, over 600 healthy bone marrow donors made up the cohort. At the time of sampling, all cohort members were nominally healthy, though unrecorded immune exposures were likely present. CMV serostatus was positive for 289 and negative for about half of the roughly 700 cohort members, and was not recorded for this donor. Each donor provided a peripheral blood sample, and peripheral blood mononuclear cells were used for TCR beta sequencing. Genomic DNA was extracted from the blood cell samples with the Qiagen DNeasy Blood Extraction Kit. This clone has only a few counts. The antigen it recognizes is unknown. No much larger clone exists at a distance of one base, and base qualities are not known. CDR3 length: 15 amino acids, cysteine to phenylalanine. Only the CDR3 DNA stays, 45 bases, in frame from base 1. CDR1 and CDR2, looked up from the germline V gene, are MNHEY and SVGAGI. The V end gives up 2 bases and the J end 3 bases, leaving 3 bases in the junction not matched to a gene.

Overall study outcomes, separate from this receptor: The 87-base-pair reads could not distinguish some IMGT-functional V segments, including TRBV6-2 and TRBV6-3, so those segments were excluded. The authors suggested that the approach could potentially be extended to other disease states and immunological phenotypes. The presence/absence analyses assumed that sequencing depth was roughly uniform across donors, and that assumption may not be true. A later analysis found that most CMV-associated TCR beta chains appeared HLA-restricted, with HLA associations seemingly driven largely by CMV exposure. Strong co-occurrence of HLA alleles, especially DR and DQ, made assigning TCR associations to individual alleles difficult. In a later genetic analysis, fewer N-insertions in productive TCRs were reported among donors in an Asian-associated ancestry cluster than the roughly 670-donor mean. Because some donors lacked HLA typing at each locus, the association tests relied only on the typed subset. Immune exposure information for the cohort was limited to CMV serostatus. While some public TCRs were present in many individuals, most TCR sequences turned up only very rarely across donors. In the study, approximately 160 TCR beta chains were listed as associated with cytomegalovirus. In a later genetic analysis, a missense DCLRE1C variant was associated with V-gene and J-gene trimming of TCR beta chains, and the association was replicated in an independent cohort. In an earlier analysis of 587 of the donors, most TCR beta V segments were observed in productive rearrangements about 87% or about 30% of the time, broadly matching IMGT annotations. A later analysis found that HLA-associated TCR beta chains were more clonally expanded and had lower generation probabilities than equally common non-associated chains. A further reported finding was that TCR beta sequences accurately predicted the HLA-A and HLA-B alleles for most subjects in the first cohort. Linkage disequilibrium might explain the correlated functional status among segregating V segments, but an unknown experimental factor could not be ruled out. In a later analysis, TCR association rates were found to vary across HLA loci, with the most associated TCRs seen for DRB1 alleles and the fewest for HLA-C alleles. In a later analysis, several top co-occurrence clusters were reported to appear linked to parvovirus B19, influenza, CMV and Epstein-Barr virus. The cohort was sequenced for TCR beta chains only, and without alpha or paired-chain data the features that could be detected were limited. Specific HLA alleles were associated with 16,951 TCR beta sequences at a false discovery rate of 0.05 in a later analysis. In both the original and validation cohorts, the classifier was reported to diagnose cytomegalovirus status with high specificity and sensitivity. A cluster of highly shared sequence variants was judged likely to represent a technical artifact of the sequencing pipeline. In vitro tests confirmed that three of the cytomegalovirus-associated TCR beta chains recognize cytomegalovirus antigens. Because counts were too low, 15 to 20 rarely observed V segments, including chromosome 9 orphons, were left out of the earlier analysis of approximately 500 of the donors.

Preparation of the library involved the immunoSEQ multiplex PCR assay. For the multiplex PCR, a mixture combining 60 forward primers for TCR Vbeta segments and 13 reverse primers for TCR Jbeta segments was used. The CDR3 region of rearranged TCR beta genes was amplified from genomic DNA with a multiplex PCR assay. On the Illumina HiSeq System, the amplified TCR beta libraries were sequenced as 87-base-pair reads. Under the source paper's analysis protocol: In a later analysis, roughly 80 million unique TCR beta chains were counted across the approximately 620 repertoires, and about 10 million of these chains were shared by at least two donors. Raw reads were error-corrected and collapsed into unique sequences with a nearest-neighbor algorithm that merged closely related sequences to remove PCR and sequencing errors. To assign V, D and J gene segments, CDR3 sequences were aligned to IMGT reference sequences. Each retained sequence needed at least a six-nucleotide match to both a V gene segment and a J gene segment. A rearrangement was called productive if the CDR3 had no stop codons and remained in frame with V and J, and every other rearrangement was called non-productive. Following IMGT convention, CDR3 was defined as the stretch from the second conserved V-encoded cysteine up to the conserved J-encoded phenylalanine. The earlier analysis of 450 to 750 of the donors excluded any sequence lacking an unambiguous match to a single V gene segment. An earlier analysis of 587 of the donors called V segments functional above 56.7% productive rearrangements and segregating when the between-donor standard deviation exceeded 5%. A statistical classification framework was built for diagnosing cytomegalovirus status from the catalog of TCR beta chain sequences. A later analysis assigned V and J genes by comparing TCR nucleotide sequences with IMGT/GENE-DB human TR gene sequences. Using the TCRdist pipeline, a later analysis assigned CDR3 sequences along with most-parsimonious VDJ recombination scenarios. In a later analysis, each TCR beta chain was defined by its CDR3 amino acid sequence together with its V-gene family, and reads lacking a unique V-gene family were excluded. As a way to deal with suspected cross-contamination and a sequencing artifact, a later analysis dropped more than 500 nucleotide sequences that were highly shared and had low generation probability. For each public chain, a later analysis derived a clonal expansion index from normalized ranks of inferred template counts within each repertoire. In a later analysis, generation probabilities were computed with a VDJ recombination model fitted to out-of-frame rearrangements, and the resulting probabilities were checked against IGoR. A later analysis scored TCR-TCR, TCR-HLA and TCR-CMV co-occurrence with hypergeometric tests, applying a repertoire-size bias correction to TCR pairs. To estimate false discovery rates, a later analysis permuted the HLA or CMV assignments 20 times. In a later analysis, co-occurring TCRs were grouped using DBSCAN, with TCRdist sequence similarity added in when clustering inside HLA-allele-positive subsets. Repertoires with fewer than 30,000 or more than 120,000 public chains, plus five repertoires with anomalous nucleotide sharing, were excluded from co-occurrence clustering. Held by TCRdb, this immuneACCESS table contains in-frame sequences only and omits some clones. Under half of the omission traces to an unresolved V gene where checked; the cause of the rest is unknown. V and J calls and clone size are given by that table; D and trimming were obtained from the DNA. For this sample there are approximately 97,000 clones; around 63% appear just once. Around 4.8% of the sample is in the top ten clones.

Specimen: PBMCs. This chain joins TRBV6-5 to TRBJ2-2; a stretch of 7 junction bases matches TRBD1. The receptor comes from a human donor in good health. CDR3 reads: CASSYRDSHTGELFF. The nucleotide sequence reads TGTGCCAGCAGTTACCGGGACAGCCACACCGGGGAGCTGTTTTTT.